The 5 T cell receptor beta chains given below trace back to one sample, sequenced in a study of OX40 agonist ivuxolimab in advanced cancers. The data were produced by immunoSEQ multiplex PCR, yet TCRdb's version contains in-frame clones alone and is incomplete. The data hold tens of thousands of clones, with around 90% observed a single time. The sequencing used CD4+ or CD8+ T cells sorted from blood, collected in a trial of the OX40 agonist ivuxolimab. The receptors were gathered from an adult with an advanced solid tumor such as melanoma, head and neck, liver or kidney cancer.

The chain has TRBV19 and TRBJ1-2; no clear D. V lost 3 bases to trimming and J lost 2 bases, with 7 bases between them. This CDR3 is built from 13 residues. Germline V gives CDR1 LNHDA, CDR2 SQIVND (reference sequence). Here the CDR3 DNA reads TGTGCCAGTAGTATTCTGGGAAACTATGGCTACACCTTC. Its protein is CASSILGNYGYTF. The full variable domain, completed using reference TRBV19 and TRBJ1-2, is DGGITQSPKYLFRKEGQNVTLSCEQNLNHDAMYWYRQDPGQGLRLIYYSQIVNDFQKGDIAEGYSVSREKKESFPLTVTSAQKNPTAFYLCASSILGNYGYTFGSGTRLTVV.

This chain connects TRBV5-1 to TRBJ1-4, with TRBD1 matching over 7 bases. The CDR3 totals 15 residues. Trimming at V came to 0 bases and at J to 6 bases, leaving 5 bases not matched to a gene. CDR1 is SGHRS, CDR2 YFSETQ, per germline. The CDR3 sequence is CASSLGRGRDEKLFF. CDR3 nucleotides: TGCGCCAGCAGCTTGGGGAGGGGGCGCGATGAAAAACTGTTTTTT.

V is TRBV4-1 and J is TRBJ2-3; a weak D match, TRBD2 (6 bases). This CDR3 contains 16 residues. Trimming shortened V by 4 bases and J by 2 bases, and 16 bases separated the two germline ends. The germline V gene encodes CDR1 MGHRA and CDR2 YSYEKL. CDR3 coding DNA: TGCGCCAGCAGCCCCGGGGCTAGCGCGATCACAGATACGCAGTATTTT. Translation: CASSPGASAITDTQYF.

This rearrangement joins TRBV6-1 to TRBJ2-1; the D gene is possibly TRBD2 (6 bases). The CDR3 has 13 amino acids. Germline CDR1 and CDR2: MNHNS and SASEGT. Trimming took 7 bases from V and 8 from J, leaving 15 bases between them. The CDR3 DNA reads TGTGCCAGCAATCGGGAGCAGGTCGATGAGCAGTTCTTC. It specifies CASNREQVDEQFF.

The chain is built from TRBV5-1 and TRBJ1-4; TRBD1 aligns across 8 bases. V gave up 0 bases and J gave up 7 bases; unmatched junction bases: 2. This CDR3 is 14 amino acids long. CDR1 and CDR2 from the germline V gene are SGHRS and YFSETQ. Written as DNA, the CDR3 is TGCGCCAGCAGCTTGGGGACAGGGCTTGAAAAACTGTTTTTT. This codes for CASSLGTGLEKLFF.